The present entry profiles one TCR beta chain with its context. The antigen is undetermined. V lost 0 bases and J lost 9, with 11 bases in between. Germline V gives CDR1 LGHDT, CDR2 YNNKEL (reference sequence). This CDR3 spans 14 amino acids. The data belong to a study of CD8+CD57+ T cells in acquired aplastic anemia. The overall study: Sorted CD4+ plus CD8+ cells gave DNA averaging 3.2 ug. Study conclusions and caveats: Between patients and controls, 25 to 35 CD8+ CDR3 sequences were found in common.

Genomic DNA was employed as the template in profiling TCR beta VDJ and CDR3. TCRdb re-called the reads through MiXCR, storing one row per CDR3 protein. The sample carries around 200,000 distinct CDR3 sequences, roughly 50% recorded once. Only patients with CD8+CD57+ cell expansion on flow cytometry were chosen for sequencing. Severe acquired aplastic anemia was present in all patients. By the time of blood sampling, patients had still received no therapy. This clonotype originated in a human donor with aplastic anemia. The gene calls are TRBV3-1 and TRBJ2-2; D uncertain. Material for sequencing was sorted CD4+, CD8+, or CD8+CD57+ T cells (not recorded which) from PBMCs. The CDR3 nucleotides read TGTGCCAGCAGCCAAGATACCCTGTTTCGGGAGCTGTTTTTT. This sequence encodes CASSQDTLFRELFF.